Listed below are T cell receptor beta chains from one sample, sequenced in a study of radiotherapy plus CTLA-4 blockade in lung cancer. Method: immunoSEQ multiplex PCR; TCRdb's copy keeps in-frame clones and lacks some. The table lists roughly 120,000 clones, around 75% of them singletons, with 4.5% to 5.5% in the top ten. The sequences come from peripheral blood, collected from a patient treated with radiotherapy plus ipilimumab. Receptors originate from a human donor with non-small cell lung cancer who had a partial response to radiotherapy plus ipilimumab. Both conserved end residues are part of each CDR3. A D gene is named only where the DNA matches it firmly. A row's size may be missing; if present it is once, few, many or a size class.

J gene: TRBJ1-2
D gene: TRBD1
V gene: TRBV27
clone size: -
CDR3 DNA: TGTGCCAGCAGAGACCACGGGACAGGGGTCGGCTACACCTTC
CDR3 protein: CASRDHGTGVGYTF

J gene: TRBJ1-2
D gene: TRBD1
V gene: TRBV28
clone size: -
CDR3 DNA: TGTGCCAGCAGGCCGGGCGGACAGGGGGCGGCCTATGGCTACACCTTC
CDR3 protein: CASRPGGQGAAYGYTF

J gene: TRBJ1-2
D gene: TRBD1
V gene: TRBV28
clone size: -
CDR3 DNA: TGTGCCAGCACCGCGATTGGGACAGGGGGCTATGGCTACACCTTC
CDR3 protein: CASTAIGTGGYGYTF

J gene: TRBJ2-1
D gene: TRBD2
V gene: TRBV4-3
clone size: once
CDR3 DNA: TGCGCCAGCAGCCAAGAAACTAGCGGGAGGGCCCTTGTGCAGTTCTTC
CDR3 protein: CASSQETSGRALVQFF

J gene: TRBJ1-2
D gene: TRBD1
V gene: TRBV6-5
clone size: -
CDR3 DNA: TGTGCCAGCAGAACCGTGGGACAGCGACGGGGCTACACCTTC
CDR3 protein: CASRTVGQRRGYTF

J gene: TRBJ1-2
D gene: TRBD1
V gene: TRBV28
clone size: few
CDR3 DNA: TGTGCCAGCTCTCTTACCGGGACAGGGGCTGGCTACACCTTC
CDR3 protein: CASSLTGTGAGYTF

J gene: TRBJ1-1
D gene: -
V gene: TRBV16
clone size: -
CDR3 DNA: TGTGCCAGCAGCCAGCATACAGGGTTGGCTGAAGCTTTCTTT
CDR3 protein: CASSQHTGLAEAFF

J gene: TRBJ1-2
D gene: TRBD1
V gene: TRBV19
clone size: few
CDR3 DNA: TGTGCCAGTAGTATAGGGACAGGAACTCTAATCACCTTC
CDR3 protein: CASSIGTGTLITF

J gene: TRBJ1-1
D gene: TRBD1
V gene: TRBV2
clone size: -
CDR3 DNA: TGTGCCAGCAGCGACAGGGTAAACACTGAAGCTTTCTTT
CDR3 protein: CASSDRVNTEAFF

J gene: TRBJ2-6
D gene: -
V gene: TRBV10-3
clone size: once
CDR3 DNA: TGTGCCATCAGTGATTCGGCGGGAAAAAGCTCTGGGGCCAACGTCCTGACTTTC
CDR3 protein: CAISDSAGKSSGANVLTF

J gene: TRBJ2-7
D gene: TRBD1
V gene: TRBV28
clone size: -
CDR3 DNA: TGTGCCAGCAGTTTGAACAGGGGGCGCGAGCAGTACTTC
CDR3 protein: CASSLNRGREQYF

J gene: TRBJ2-6
D gene: TRBD1
V gene: TRBV6-1
clone size: -
CDR3 DNA: TGTGCCAGCGGTGAAGGGGACAGGGCTGGGGCCAACGTCCTGACTTTC
CDR3 protein: CASGEGDRAGANVLTF

J gene: TRBJ2-3
D gene: -
V gene: TRBV19
clone size: -
CDR3 DNA: TGTGCCAGTAGTGTTTCTACGGGGGATACGCAGTATTTT
CDR3 protein: CASSVSTGDTQYF

J gene: TRBJ2-2
D gene: TRBD2
V gene: TRBV5-4
clone size: -
CDR3 DNA: TGTGCCAGCAGATTTACTAGCGGGGTTCCCACCGGGGAGCTGTTTTTT
CDR3 protein: CASRFTSGVPTGELFF

J gene: TRBJ2-5
D gene: TRBD1
V gene: TRBV6-6
clone size: -
CDR3 DNA: TGTGCCAGCAGTTCGGGGACAGCACAAGAGACCCAGTACTTC
CDR3 protein: CASSSGTAQETQYF

J gene: TRBJ1-2
D gene: TRBD1
V gene: TRBV7-9
clone size: -
CDR3 DNA: TGTGCCAGCAGCGCGACAGGGAATTCTGGCTACACCTTC
CDR3 protein: CASSATGNSGYTF

J gene: TRBJ1-2
D gene: TRBD1
V gene: TRBV7-9
clone size: -
CDR3 DNA: TGTGCCAGCAGCTCGACACAGGGGGCTAACTATGGCTACACCTTC
CDR3 protein: CASSSTQGANYGYTF

J gene: TRBJ1-2
D gene: TRBD1
V gene: TRBV5-6
clone size: -
CDR3 DNA: TGTGCCAGCAGCACGACATTAAGACAGGGGAATAACTATGGCTACACCTTC
CDR3 protein: CASSTTLRQGNNYGYTF

J gene: TRBJ2-7
D gene: TRBD2
V gene: TRBV19
clone size: -
CDR3 DNA: TGTGCCAGTAGTCCGGGGAGGGGCCCCTACGAGCAGTACTTC
CDR3 protein: CASSPGRGPYEQYF

J gene: TRBJ2-1
D gene: -
V gene: TRBV30
clone size: -
CDR3 DNA: TGTGCCTGGAGTGTAAGGCGGGGAGCGGCCTCCTACAATGAGCAGTTCTTC
CDR3 protein: CAWSVRRGAASYNEQFF

J gene: TRBJ1-2
D gene: -
V gene: TRBV2
clone size: -
CDR3 DNA: TGTGCCAGCCTAGGGGACTCACTATCCTATGGCTACACCTTC
CDR3 protein: CASLGDSLSYGYTF

J gene: TRBJ1-4
D gene: TRBD1
V gene: TRBV28
clone size: -
CDR3 DNA: TGTGCCAGCAGCCGGGACAGGGGGCATATTGAAAAACTGTTTTTT
CDR3 protein: CASSRDRGHIEKLFF

J gene: TRBJ2-3
D gene: -
V gene: TRBV9
clone size: -
CDR3 DNA: TGTGCCAGCAGCGTAATTGGCTCTCAGGGGGGAGATACGCAGTATTTT
CDR3 protein: CASSVIGSQGGDTQYF

J gene: TRBJ2-1
D gene: TRBD1
V gene: TRBV4-2
clone size: -
CDR3 DNA: TGTGCCAGCAGCCCGTCGGTTTCCAGGGGGAATGAGCAGTTCTTC
CDR3 protein: CASSPSVSRGNEQFF

J gene: TRBJ2-1
D gene: -
V gene: TRBV5-5
clone size: -
CDR3 DNA: TGTGCCAGCAAAAACATTGAGCAGTTCTTC
CDR3 protein: CASKNIEQFF

J gene: TRBJ1-5
D gene: TRBD1
V gene: TRBV28
clone size: -
CDR3 DNA: TGTGCCAGCAGTCCAGGGACAGGGGGCCGGCAGCCCCAGCATTTT
CDR3 protein: CASSPGTGGRQPQHF

J gene: TRBJ1-2
D gene: -
V gene: TRBV7-9
clone size: -
CDR3 DNA: TGTGCCAGCAGCTTAGCGCGGACAGTCTATGGCTACACCTTC
CDR3 protein: CASSLARTVYGYTF

J gene: TRBJ1-3
D gene: -
V gene: TRBV5-6
clone size: -
CDR3 DNA: TGTGCCAGCAGCTTGGGACAGCAAGGAAACACCATATATTTT
CDR3 protein: CASSLGQQGNTIYF

J gene: TRBJ1-1
D gene: -
V gene: TRBV15
clone size: -
CDR3 DNA: TGTGCCACCAGCAGAAACCTGGAATCGGGTGAAGCTTTCTTT
CDR3 protein: CATSRNLESGEAFF

J gene: TRBJ1-1
D gene: -
V gene: TRBV28
clone size: -
CDR3 DNA: TGTGCCAGCAGAGTATCTGGCAGCCACCCGCGAGGGACTGAAGCTTTCTTT
CDR3 protein: CASRVSGSHPRGTEAFF

J gene: TRBJ1-1
D gene: -
V gene: TRBV10-3
clone size: few
CDR3 DNA: TGTGCCACCTCAATACAGGCGAACACTGAAGCTTTCTTT
CDR3 protein: CATSIQANTEAFF

J gene: TRBJ2-2
D gene: -
V gene: TRBV10-3
clone size: -
CDR3 DNA: TGTGCCATCAGTGATGGGGGAGGCGCGTACACCGGGGAGCTGTTTTTT
CDR3 protein: CAISDGGGAYTGELFF

J gene: TRBJ2-1
D gene: TRBD2
V gene: TRBV6-4
clone size: -
CDR3 DNA: TGTGCCAGCAGTGACTCGACTAGCGCCTACAATGAGCAGTTCTTC
CDR3 protein: CASSDSTSAYNEQFF

J gene: TRBJ2-7
D gene: -
V gene: TRBV21-1
clone size: -
CDR3 DNA: TGTGCCAGCAGCAAAGGACGACAGGGGGCCAACGAGCAGTACTTC
CDR3 protein: CASSKGRQGANEQYF

J gene: TRBJ2-7
D gene: TRBD1
V gene: TRBV19
clone size: -
CDR3 DNA: TGTGCCAGTAGTATATCGGGACAGGGGGCCTACGAGCAGTACTTC
CDR3 protein: CASSISGQGAYEQYF

J gene: TRBJ2-2
D gene: TRBD2
V gene: TRBV5-6
clone size: -
CDR3 DNA: TGTGCCAGCAGCAGTATCAGGACTAGCGCGAACACCGGGGAGCTGTTTTTT
CDR3 protein: CASSSIRTSANTGELFF

J gene: TRBJ1-1
D gene: TRBD1
V gene: TRBV29-1
clone size: -
CDR3 DNA: TGCAGCGTTATAGTAACCAGGGGGCGTAGCACTGAAGCTTTCTTT
CDR3 protein: CSVIVTRGRSTEAFF

J gene: TRBJ2-1
D gene: TRBD2
V gene: TRBV9
clone size: -
CDR3 DNA: TGTGCCAGCAGCGTTGCAGTTGGCGGGAGTAATGAGCAGTTCTTC
CDR3 protein: CASSVAVGGSNEQFF

J gene: TRBJ2-2
D gene: TRBD2
V gene: TRBV28
clone size: -
CDR3 DNA: TGTGCCAGCAGTTTATCAACCGGGGGGGGATTTTCCGGGGAGCTGTTTTTT
CDR3 protein: CASSLSTGGGFSGELFF

J gene: TRBJ2-3
D gene: -
V gene: TRBV27
clone size: once
CDR3 DNA: TGTGCCAGCAGTGAGGACAGAGCCACAGATACGCAGTATTTT
CDR3 protein: CASSEDRATDTQYF

J gene: TRBJ2-7
D gene: TRBD2
V gene: TRBV6-1
clone size: -
CDR3 DNA: TGTGCCAGCAGACCGGGACTAGGGTACGAGCAGTACTTC
CDR3 protein: CASRPGLGYEQYF

J gene: TRBJ1-2
D gene: -
V gene: TRBV15
clone size: -
CDR3 DNA: TGTGCCACCAGCAGAGAAGCAGGTCTCTTCTATGGCTACACCTTC
CDR3 protein: CATSREAGLFYGYTF

J gene: TRBJ2-3
D gene: -
V gene: TRBV14
clone size: -
CDR3 DNA: TGTGCCAGCAGTATATATGATACGCAGTATTTT
CDR3 protein: CASSIYDTQYF

J gene: TRBJ1-5
D gene: -
V gene: TRBV5-1
clone size: -
CDR3 DNA: TGCGCCAGCAGCTTGGCCTCGGGGTCGAGTCAGCCCCAGCATTTT
CDR3 protein: CASSLASGSSQPQHF

J gene: TRBJ2-3
D gene: -
V gene: TRBV5-1
clone size: -
CDR3 DNA: TGCGCCAGCAGCTTAGGCAGGGGTGGGTCAGATACGCAGTATTTT
CDR3 protein: CASSLGRGGSDTQYF